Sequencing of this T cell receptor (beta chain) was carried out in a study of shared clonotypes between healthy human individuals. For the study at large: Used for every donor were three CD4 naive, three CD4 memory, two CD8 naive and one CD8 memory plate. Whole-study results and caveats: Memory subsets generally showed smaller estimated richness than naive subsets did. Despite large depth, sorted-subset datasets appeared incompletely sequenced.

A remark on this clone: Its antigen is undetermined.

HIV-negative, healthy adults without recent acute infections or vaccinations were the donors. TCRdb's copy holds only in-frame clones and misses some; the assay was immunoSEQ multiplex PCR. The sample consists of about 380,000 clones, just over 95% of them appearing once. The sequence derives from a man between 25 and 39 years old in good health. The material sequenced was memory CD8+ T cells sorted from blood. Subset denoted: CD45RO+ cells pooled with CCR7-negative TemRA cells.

The CDR3 DNA reads TGTGCCAGCAGCGATATTAACAGTGGCCCTAACTATGGCTACACCTTC. Translated: CASSDINSGPNYGYTF. The chain carries TRBV27 and TRBJ1-2; D not certain. The ends were cut back, 6 bases at V and 0 bases at J, with 17 bases in the middle. Germline CDR1 reads MNHEY; CDR2 reads SMNVEV (reference sequence). There are 16 residues in the CDR3.